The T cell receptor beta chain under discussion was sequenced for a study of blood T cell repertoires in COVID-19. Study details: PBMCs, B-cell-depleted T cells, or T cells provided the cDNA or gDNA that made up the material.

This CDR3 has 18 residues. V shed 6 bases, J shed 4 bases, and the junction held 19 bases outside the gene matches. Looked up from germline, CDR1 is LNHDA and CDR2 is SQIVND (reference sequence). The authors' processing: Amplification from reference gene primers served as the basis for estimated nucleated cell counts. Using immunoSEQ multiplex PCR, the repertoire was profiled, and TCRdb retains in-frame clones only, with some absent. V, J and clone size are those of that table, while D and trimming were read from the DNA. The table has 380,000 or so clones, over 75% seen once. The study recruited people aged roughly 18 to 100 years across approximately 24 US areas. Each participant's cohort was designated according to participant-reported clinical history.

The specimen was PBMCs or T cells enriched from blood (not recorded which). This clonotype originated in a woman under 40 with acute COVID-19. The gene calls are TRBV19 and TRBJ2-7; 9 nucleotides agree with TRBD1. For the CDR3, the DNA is TGTGCCAGTAGCAAGTTCGTCGCCGGGACAGGGTTAATGTACGAGCAGTACTTC. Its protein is CASSKFVAGTGLMYEQYF.